Shown below are 27 T cell receptor beta chains from a single sample sequenced in a study of blood T cell repertoires in COVID-19. This table comes from immunoSEQ multiplex PCR, and its TCRdb copy is limited to in-frame clones, with some not included. The sample has around 300,000 clones, 80% to 90% seen once. The sample taken for sequencing was PBMCs or T cells enriched from blood (not recorded which). Receptors were obtained from a woman aged 18-30 years who had recovered from COVID-19.

The chain uses TRBV24-1 and TRBJ1-2; D is uncertain. Germline V gene lookup returns CDR1 KGHDR and CDR2 SFDVKD. CDR3 length: 13 residues. V lost 3 bases to trimming and J lost 4 bases, with 8 bases between them. The CDR3 DNA reads as TGTGCCACCAGTGATGGTACGGGCTATGGCTACACCTTC. Its protein product is CATSDGTGYGYTF.

The chain recombines TRBV5-6 with TRBJ1-6; D is perhaps TRBD1 (5 bases). V lost 2 bases, J lost 7 bases, and 16 bases lay in between. The germline CDR1 and CDR2 sequences are SGHDT and YYEEEE. This CDR3 region has 16 residues. CDR3 coding DNA: TGTGCCAGCAGCTTTTGGGGTGGGGCGAAGAATTCACCCCTCCACTTT. Translating it yields CASSFWGGAKNSPLHF.

V is TRBV2 and J is TRBJ2-7; 11 bases map to TRBD2. Trimming took 3 bases from V and 2 from J; bases not matched to a gene: 3. CDR1 is SNHLY and CDR2 is FYNNEI in the germline V gene. There are 15 residues in the CDR3. The CDR3 loop reads CASSDMTSGAYEQYF. The CDR3 bases are TGTGCCAGCAGTGACATGACTAGCGGGGCCTACGAGCAGTACTTC. The complete variable domain, with remaining parts taken from reference TRBV2 and TRBJ2-7, reads EPEVTQTPSHQVTQMGQEVILRCVPISNHLYFYWYRQILGQKVEFLVSFYNNEISEKSEIFDDQFSVERPDGSNFTLKIRSTKLEDSAMYFCASSDMTSGAYEQYFGPGTRLTVT.

The chain has TRBV19 and TRBJ2-7; TRBD1 matches at 10 bases. With 5 bases clipped from V and 2 bases from J, the junction kept 3 bases outside the gene matches. From germline, CDR1 is LNHDA and CDR2 SQIVND (reference sequence). This CDR3 spans 14 amino acids. The CDR3 loop is CASSETGGPYEQYF. Here the CDR3 DNA reads TGTGCCAGTAGTGAGACAGGGGGCCCCTACGAGCAGTACTTC.

The chain combines TRBV3-1 (or the pseudogene TRBV3-2) with TRBJ2-1; a possible D gene is TRBD2 (5 bases). V was cut by 3 bases and J by 0 bases, with 15 bases left in between. The CDR3 extends over 17 amino acids. The germline gives CDR1 LGHDT, CDR2 YNNKEL (reference sequence). CDR3: CASSQRASESSYNEQFF. As DNA, the CDR3 is TGTGCCAGCAGCCAGAGGGCGAGCGAGAGCTCCTACAATGAGCAGTTCTTC.

V usage is TRBV11-2 and J usage is TRBJ2-5; 7 positions match TRBD2. After removal of 7 bases from V and 2 bases from J, the junction contained 4 bases not matched to a gene. Germline values: CDR1 SGHAT, CDR2 FQNNGV. This CDR3 has 13 amino acids. The CDR3 DNA is TGTGCCAGCACCCGACTAGCACAAGAGACCCAGTACTTC. This gives the protein CASTRLAQETQYF.

CDR3: CAITQQVPNQPQHF. The CDR3 bases are TGTGCCATCACCCAACAGGTGCCTAATCAGCCCCAGCATTTT. The J gene is TRBJ1-5, the V gene TRBV10-3; TRBD1 might be the D (5 bases). The CDR3 has 14 residues. V was shortened by 7 bases and J by 4 bases, with 14 bases between the two germline ends. Germline CDR1 reads ENHRY; CDR2 reads SYGVKD.

This chain links TRBV7-9 with TRBJ2-1; 15 nucleotides line up with TRBD2. The CDR3 has 14 residues. The V gene end was trimmed by 6 bases and the J gene end by 9 bases; junction bases not matched to a gene: 3. Germline CDR1 reads SEHNR; CDR2 reads FQNEAQ (reference sequence). Written as DNA, the CDR3 is TGTGCCAGCAGTTTGGGACTAGCGGGGGGTGAGCAGTTCTTC. This translates into CASSLGLAGGEQFF.

The CDR3 spells CATSDFPILDSFYEQYF. The CDR3 DNA reads as TGTGCCACCAGTGATTTCCCTATACTGGACAGCTTCTACGAGCAGTACTTC. The chain combines TRBV24-1 with TRBJ2-7; D is possibly TRBD1 (6 bases). The V gene lost 1 base and the J gene lost 3 bases, with 18 bases spanning the gap. CDR3 length: 17 residues. Germline loops: CDR1 KGHDR, CDR2 SFDVKD.

CDR3 in amino acids: CASSFRDSYEQYF. In DNA form, the CDR3 reads TGTGCCAGCAGTTTTCGGGACAGCTACGAGCAGTACTTC. This rearrangement joins TRBV27 to TRBJ2-7; 7 bases line up with TRBD1. J lost 3 bases, V lost 3 bases, and 2 bases had no gene match. The CDR3 sequence is 13 residues long. Germline V CDR1 and CDR2: MNHEY, SMNVEV (reference sequence).

The V gene is TRBV2, the J gene TRBJ2-6; no clear D. Between the trimmed V and J ends, which lost 4 bases and 0 bases, there was a span of 4 bases. The CDR3 runs 14 residues. Looked up from germline, CDR1 is SNHLY and CDR2 is FYNNEI. The CDR3 DNA follows: TGTGCCAGCAGTGGACACTCTGGGGCCAACGTCCTGACTTTC. It translates to CASSGHSGANVLTF. The variable domain in full, completed from reference TRBV2 and TRBJ2-6, reads EPEVTQTPSHQVTQMGQEVILRCVPISNHLYFYWYRQILGQKVEFLVSFYNNEISEKSEIFDDQFSVERPDGSNFTLKIRSTKLEDSAMYFCASSGHSGANVLTFGAGSRLTVL.

The chain couples TRBV15 to TRBJ2-4, with a tentative D call TRBD1 (5 bases). With 0 bases removed from V and 6 bases from J, the gap between germline ends came to 9 bases. Germline lookup yields CDR1 LNHNV and CDR2 YYDKDF (reference sequence). The CDR3 contains 14 residues. CDR3 region: CATSRDQGTNIQYF. In nucleotides, the CDR3 is TGTGCCACCAGCAGAGATCAGGGAACAAACATTCAGTACTTC. The whole variable domain, remainder taken from reference TRBV15 and TRBJ2-4, is DAMVIQNPRYQVTQFGKPVTLSCSQTLNHNVMYWYQQKSSQAPKLLFHYYDKDFNNEADTPDNFQSRRPNTSFCFLDIRSPGLGDTAMYLCATSRDQGTNIQYFGAGTRLSVL.

The chain couples TRBV13 to TRBJ1-1; D may be TRBD1 (5 bases). Trimming removed 4 bases from V and 0 bases from J, with 9 bases in between. Germline V gene sequence: CDR1 PRHDT, CDR2 FYEKMQ (reference sequence). The CDR3 has 14 amino acids. CDR3 in DNA: TGTGCCAGCAGCTGGGGCATTTTGAACACTGAAGCTTTCTTT. This codes for CASSWGILNTEAFF.

The chain combines TRBV5-1 with TRBJ1-2; D possibly corresponds to TRBD1 (5 bases). V was trimmed by 3 bases and J by 2 bases, leaving 20 bases between them. CDR1 is SGHRS, CDR2 YFSETQ, per germline. The CDR3 totals 17 residues. CDR3 region: CASSSVPAGPINYGYTF. Written as DNA, the CDR3 is TGCGCCAGCAGCTCGGTGCCCGCGGGACCGATAAACTATGGCTACACCTTC.

This chain connects TRBV5-1 to TRBJ1-2; D is ambiguous. Trimming stripped 4 bases from V and 8 bases from J, with 15 bases between. The CDR3 is 13 amino acids. Germline V gene sequence: CDR1 SGHRS, CDR2 YFSETQ. CDR3 amino acids: CASSPLGPGGYTF. The CDR3 DNA reads TGCGCCAGCAGCCCACTGGGTCCGGGAGGCTACACCTTC.

The J gene is TRBJ2-1, the V gene TRBV15, with 9 bases identical to TRBD2. The CDR3 totals 11 residues. The germline V gene has CDR1 LNHNV and CDR2 YYDKDF (reference sequence). J gave up 15 bases and V 6 bases, and 6 bases lay outside the gene matches. Written as DNA, the CDR3 is TGTGCCACCAGAGAGCGGGGGGATTGGTTCTTC. Amino acid sequence: CATRERGDWFF. Full variable domain (missing parts from reference TRBV15 and TRBJ2-1): DAMVIQNPRYQVTQFGKPVTLSCSQTLNHNVMYWYQQKSSQAPKLLFHYYDKDFNNEADTPDNFQSRRPNTSFCFLDIRSPGLGDTAMYLCATRERGDWFFGPGTRLTVL.

The chain combines TRBV5-1 with TRBJ1-1; 12 positions agree with TRBD1. This CDR3 contains 16 residues. Germline CDR1 reads SGHRS; CDR2 reads YFSETQ. V was clipped by 7 bases and J by 2 bases; unmatched bases: 9. CDR3 nucleotide sequence: TGCGCCAGCGTCAATGGAGGGACAGGGGGCAACACTGAAGCTTTCTTT. This codes for CASVNGGTGGNTEAFF. Full variable domain (rest looked up from reference TRBV5-1 and TRBJ1-1): KAGVTQTPRYLIKTRGQQVTLSCSPISGHRSVSWYQQTPGQGLQFLFEYFSETQRNKGNFPGRFSGRQFSNSRSEMNVSTLELGDSALYLCASVNGGTGGNTEAFFGQGTRLTVV.

This chain joins TRBV7-3 and TRBJ2-3, with a possible D match to TRBD2 (6 bases). CDR3 length: 15 amino acids. Trimming took off 4 bases at V and 0 bases at J, with 11 bases between the two ends. Germline assignment: CDR1 SGHTA and CDR2 FQGTGA. In nucleotides, the CDR3 is TGTGCCAGCAGCTCCCTCGGGGGTAGCACAGATACGCAGTATTTT. Its protein product is CASSSLGGSTDTQYF.

The chain is built from TRBV2 and TRBJ1-1; D is possibly TRBD1 (5 bases). Trimming left V 6 bases short and J 2 bases short, with 13 bases between. Germline CDR1 and CDR2: SNHLY and FYNNEI. The CDR3 length is 14 residues. This CDR3 is CASRSLQANTEAFF. CDR3 in DNA: TGTGCCAGCAGGTCCTTACAGGCCAACACTGAAGCTTTCTTT.

The J gene is TRBJ1-6, the V gene TRBV2; D call uncertain. The length of the CDR3 is 15 residues. Germline V gives CDR1 SNHLY, CDR2 FYNNEI. Trimming pared 7 bases from V and 6 bases from J, leaving 16 bases between. The CDR3 is CASIPFTGFNSPLHF. In DNA form, the CDR3 reads TGTGCCAGCATTCCATTCACGGGGTTTAATTCACCCCTCCACTTT. Drawing the rest from reference TRBV2 and TRBJ1-6, the complete variable domain is EPEVTQTPSHQVTQMGQEVILRCVPISNHLYFYWYRQILGQKVEFLVSFYNNEISEKSEIFDDQFSVERPDGSNFTLKIRSTKLEDSAMYFCASIPFTGFNSPLHFGNGTRLTVT.

The chain joins TRBV27 to TRBJ2-3; TRBD2 aligns across 12 bases. Unmatched junction bases numbered 6, after V lost 4 bases and J lost 7 bases. The CDR3 spans 15 residues. Germline V CDR1 and CDR2: MNHEY, SMNVEV (reference sequence). The CDR3 protein is CASSWTSGEGYTQYF. Written as DNA, the CDR3 is TGTGCCAGCAGTTGGACTAGCGGGGAAGGTTATACGCAGTATTTT.

The gene calls are TRBV10-2 and TRBJ2-2, with 11 bases fitting TRBD2. From germline, CDR1 is WSHSY and CDR2 SAAADI. V was clipped by 5 bases and J by 0 bases; unmatched bases: 8. CDR3 length: 18 residues. CDR3 sequence reads: CASSWVLAGGSNTGELFF. In DNA, the CDR3 is TGCGCCAGCAGTTGGGTCCTAGCGGGGGGCTCGAACACCGGGGAGCTGTTTTTT.

The table lists this clone with a count of one. This chain joins TRBV6-1 and TRBJ1-2; D is undetermined. This CDR3 spans 13 amino acids. The V end was cut by 0 bases, the J end by 4 bases, with 6 bases between. The germline CDR1 and CDR2 sequences are MNHNS and SASEGT. CDR3 sequence: CASSEAEIYGYTF. As DNA, the CDR3 is TGTGCCAGCAGTGAAGCAGAGATCTATGGCTACACCTTC.

The chain has TRBV5-1 and TRBJ1-1; D perhaps matches TRBD1 (5 bases). There are 14 residues in the CDR3. Germline V gene data show CDR1 as SGHRS and CDR2 as YFSETQ. V was trimmed by 4 bases and J by 5 bases, leaving 15 bases between them. The CDR3 loop is CASSPGQGGTEAFF. CDR3 nucleotides: TGCGCCAGCAGCCCGGGGCAGGGAGGGACTGAAGCTTTCTTT.

The V call is TRBV5-4, the J call TRBJ1-2; 8 bases are shared with TRBD1. With 0 bases clipped from V and 3 bases from J, the junction kept 7 bases outside the gene matches. The CDR3 spans 16 residues. Germline CDR1 and CDR2: SGHNT and YYREEE (reference sequence). Here the CDR3 reads CASSLGAGGVDYGYTF. The CDR3 bases are TGTGCCAGCAGCTTGGGGGCAGGGGGCGTGGACTATGGCTACACCTTC.

The rearrangement joins TRBV5-1 to TRBJ2-2; a weak D match, TRBD2 (5 bases). Germline V gene data show CDR1 as SGHRS and CDR2 as YFSETQ. The CDR3 is 15 residues long. The ends were cut back, 0 bases at V and 4 bases at J, with 10 bases in the middle. CDR3 residues: CASSLGPAGTGELFF. The CDR3 DNA reads TGCGCCAGCAGCTTGGGACCTGCGGGCACCGGGGAGCTGTTTTTT.

The rearrangement links TRBV28 to TRBJ1-6; D possibly corresponds to TRBD1 (6 bases). There are 15 residues in the CDR3. Germline lookup yields CDR1 MDHEN and CDR2 SYDVKM. V was cut by 7 bases and J by 7 bases, with 17 bases left in between. This CDR3 reads CASTTPQGTNSPLHF. CDR3 coding DNA: TGTGCCAGCACCACCCCCCAGGGGACCAATTCACCCCTCCACTTT.